This T cell receptor (beta chain) was identified during a study of blood T cell repertoires in COVID-19. Looking at the study overall: Samples of COVID-19 (acute and convalescent) were obtained from the United States, Italy and Spain. The analysed material was cDNA or gDNA that came from T cells, B-cell-depleted T cells, or PBMCs.

Some clones are missing from TCRdb's copy, which holds only in-frame ones; the method was immunoSEQ multiplex PCR. The table has 300,000 to 450,000 clones, around 87% seen once; the top ten hold 1.3%. Donors of Cohort 3 who recovered were those that had two negative PCRs, clearance, or symptom resolution. CDR1 is MNHEY, CDR2 SVGAGI, per germline. The germline V and J ends were trimmed by 5 bases and 4 bases, with 14 bases remaining between them. The CDR3 runs 14 residues. This receptor was obtained from a young man who had recovered from COVID-19. Source material: PBMCs or T cells enriched from blood (not recorded which). V and J are TRBV6-5 and TRBJ1-1, with a weak D call TRBD1 (6 bases). The CDR3 region has the DNA TGTGCCAGCAGTACGAGGGGGGGAGGCACTGAAGCTTTCTTT. Protein: CASSTRGGGTEAFF.